This TCR beta chain came from a study of T-cell memory formation after mild COVID-19. The CDR3 contains 15 residues. From germline, CDR1 is LGHDT and CDR2 YNNKEL (reference sequence). With 0 bases removed from V and 3 bases from J, the gap between germline ends came to 8 bases. This clonotype has only a few counts. TCRdb re-called the 5' RACE reads with MiXCR, one entry per CDR3 protein. This sample has approximately 300,000 distinct CDR3 sequences; around 8% occur once, and the top ten carry about 20%. The clonotype originates from a man aged 18 to 29 who had mild COVID-19 (a few samples of this study predate the infection). Cell type and time point are not known. The rearrangement links TRBV3-1 to TRBJ2-2, with a tentative D call TRBD1 (5 bases). What was sequenced was PBMCs or a T cell subset sorted from them (not recorded which). CDR3 sequence reads: CASSQEPRDTGELFF. The CDR3 region has the DNA TGTGCCAGCAGCCAAGAACCCAGGGACACCGGGGAGCTGTTTTTT.